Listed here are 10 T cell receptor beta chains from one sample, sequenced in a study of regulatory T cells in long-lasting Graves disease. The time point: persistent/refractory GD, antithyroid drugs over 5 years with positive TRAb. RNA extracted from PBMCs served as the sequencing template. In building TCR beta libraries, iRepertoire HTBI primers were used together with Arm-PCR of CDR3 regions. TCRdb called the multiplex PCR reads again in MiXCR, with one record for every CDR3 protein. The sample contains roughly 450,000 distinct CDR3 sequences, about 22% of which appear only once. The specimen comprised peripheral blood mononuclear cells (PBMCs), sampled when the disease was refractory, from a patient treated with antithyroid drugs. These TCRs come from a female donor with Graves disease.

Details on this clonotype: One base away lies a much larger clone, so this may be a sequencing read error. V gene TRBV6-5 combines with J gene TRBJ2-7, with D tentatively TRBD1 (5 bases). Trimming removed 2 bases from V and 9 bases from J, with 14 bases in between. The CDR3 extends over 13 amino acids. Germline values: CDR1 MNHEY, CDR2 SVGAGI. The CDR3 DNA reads TGTGCCAGCAGTTACGAAGGCAGGGCCGTGCAGTACTTC. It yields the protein CASSYEGRAVQYF.

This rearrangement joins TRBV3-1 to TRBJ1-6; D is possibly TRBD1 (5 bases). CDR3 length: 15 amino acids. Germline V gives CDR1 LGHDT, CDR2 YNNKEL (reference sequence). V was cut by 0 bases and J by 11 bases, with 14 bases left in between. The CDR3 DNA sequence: TGTGCCAGCAGCCAAGACGGGGGTAGAACGACACCCCTCCACTTT. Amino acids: CASSQDGGRTTPLHF.

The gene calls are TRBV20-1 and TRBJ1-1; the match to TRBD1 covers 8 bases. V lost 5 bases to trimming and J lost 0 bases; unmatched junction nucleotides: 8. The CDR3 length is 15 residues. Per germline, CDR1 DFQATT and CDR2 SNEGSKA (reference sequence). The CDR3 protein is CSAGQGANMNTEAFF. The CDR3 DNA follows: TGCAGTGCTGGACAGGGAGCTAATATGAACACTGAAGCTTTCTTT.

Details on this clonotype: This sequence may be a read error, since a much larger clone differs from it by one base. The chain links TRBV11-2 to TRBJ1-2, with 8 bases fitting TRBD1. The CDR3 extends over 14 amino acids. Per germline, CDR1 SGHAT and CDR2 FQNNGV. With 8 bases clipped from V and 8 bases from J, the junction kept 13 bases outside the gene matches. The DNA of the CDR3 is TGTGCCAGCGCCCTTTTTGGACAGGGAGGCGGCTACACCTTC. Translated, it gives CASALFGQGGGYTF.

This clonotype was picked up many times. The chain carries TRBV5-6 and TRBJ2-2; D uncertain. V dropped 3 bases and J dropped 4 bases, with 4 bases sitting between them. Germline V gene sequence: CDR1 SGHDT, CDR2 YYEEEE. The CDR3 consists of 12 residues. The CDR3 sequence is CASSWGTGELFF. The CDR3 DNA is TGTGCCAGCAGCTGGGGCACCGGGGAGCTGTTTTTT.

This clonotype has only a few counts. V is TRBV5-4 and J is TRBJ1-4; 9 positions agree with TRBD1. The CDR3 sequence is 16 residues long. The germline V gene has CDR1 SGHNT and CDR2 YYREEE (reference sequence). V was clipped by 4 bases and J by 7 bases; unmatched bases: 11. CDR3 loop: CASSQVPGTGSEKLFF. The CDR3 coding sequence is TGTGCCAGCAGCCAAGTTCCCGGGACAGGGTCTGAAAAACTGTTTTTT.

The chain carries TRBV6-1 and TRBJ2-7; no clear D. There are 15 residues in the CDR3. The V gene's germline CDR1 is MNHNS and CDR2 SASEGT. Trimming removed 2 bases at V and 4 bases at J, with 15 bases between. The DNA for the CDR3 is TGTGCCAGCAGTGAATCAGGCCCGGGTTTTTACGAGCAGTACTTC. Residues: CASSESGPGFYEQYF.

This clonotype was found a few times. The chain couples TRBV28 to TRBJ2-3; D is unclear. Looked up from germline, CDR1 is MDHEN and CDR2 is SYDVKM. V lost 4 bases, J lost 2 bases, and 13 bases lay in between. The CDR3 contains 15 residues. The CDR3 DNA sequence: TGTGCCAGCAGTTCCCGCCAGAACCCCACAGATACGCAGTATTTT. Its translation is CASSSRQNPTDTQYF. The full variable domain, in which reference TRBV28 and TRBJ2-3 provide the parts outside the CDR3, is DVKVTQSSRYLVKRTGEKVFLECVQDMDHENMFWYRQDPGLGLRLIYFSYDVKMKEKGDIPEGYSVSREKKERFSLILESASTNQTSMYLCASSSRQNPTDTQYFGPGTRLTVL.

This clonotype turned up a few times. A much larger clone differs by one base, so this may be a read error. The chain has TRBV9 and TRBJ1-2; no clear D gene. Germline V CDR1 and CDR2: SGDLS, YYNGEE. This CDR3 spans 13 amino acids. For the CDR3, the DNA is TGTGCCAGCAGCGTAGGGCAGCTCTATGACTACACCTTC. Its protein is CASSVGQLYDYTF.

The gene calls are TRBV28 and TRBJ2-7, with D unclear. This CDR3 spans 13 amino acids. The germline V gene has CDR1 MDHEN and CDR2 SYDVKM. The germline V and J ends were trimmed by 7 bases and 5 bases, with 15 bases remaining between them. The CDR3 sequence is CASTLSRLNEQYF. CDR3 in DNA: TGTGCCAGCACTTTGTCCCGGTTGAACGAGCAGTACTTC.